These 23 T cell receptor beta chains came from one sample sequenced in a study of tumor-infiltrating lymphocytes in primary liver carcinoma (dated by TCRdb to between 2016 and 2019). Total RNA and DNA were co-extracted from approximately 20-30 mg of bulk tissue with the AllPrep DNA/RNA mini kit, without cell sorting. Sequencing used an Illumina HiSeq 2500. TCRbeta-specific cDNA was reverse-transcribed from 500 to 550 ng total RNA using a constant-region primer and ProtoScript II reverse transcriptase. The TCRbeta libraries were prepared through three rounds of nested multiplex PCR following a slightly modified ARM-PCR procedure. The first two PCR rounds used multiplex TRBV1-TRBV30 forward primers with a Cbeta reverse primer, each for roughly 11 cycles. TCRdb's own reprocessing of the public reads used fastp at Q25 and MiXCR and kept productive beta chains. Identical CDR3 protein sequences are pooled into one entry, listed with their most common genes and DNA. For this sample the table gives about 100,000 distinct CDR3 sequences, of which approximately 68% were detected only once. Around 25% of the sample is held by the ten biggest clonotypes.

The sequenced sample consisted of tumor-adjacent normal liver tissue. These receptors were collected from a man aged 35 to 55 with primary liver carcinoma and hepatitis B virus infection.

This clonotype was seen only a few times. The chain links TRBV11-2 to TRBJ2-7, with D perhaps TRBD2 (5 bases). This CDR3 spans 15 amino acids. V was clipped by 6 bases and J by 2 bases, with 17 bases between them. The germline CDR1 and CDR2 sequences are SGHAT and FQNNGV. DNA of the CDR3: TGTGCCAGCAGTCTCAGCGGAACTCTACCCTACGAGCAGTACTTC. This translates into CASSLSGTLPYEQYF. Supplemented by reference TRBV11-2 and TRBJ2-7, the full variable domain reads EAGVAQSPRYKIIEKRQSVAFWCNPISGHATLYWYQQILGQGPKLLIQFQNNGVVDDSQLPKDRFSAERLKGVDSTLKIQPAKLEDSAVYLCASSLSGTLPYEQYFGPGTRLTVT.

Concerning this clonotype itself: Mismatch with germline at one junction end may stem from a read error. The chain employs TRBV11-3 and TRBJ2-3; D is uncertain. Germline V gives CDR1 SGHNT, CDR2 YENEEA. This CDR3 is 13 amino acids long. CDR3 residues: CVSNLDRMDTQYF. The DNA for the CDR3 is TGTGTCAGCAACTTAGATCGGATGGATACGCAGTATTTT.

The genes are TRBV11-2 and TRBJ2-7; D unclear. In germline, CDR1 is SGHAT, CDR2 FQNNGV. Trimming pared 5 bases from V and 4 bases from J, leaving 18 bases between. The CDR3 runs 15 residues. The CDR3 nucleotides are TGTGCCAGCAGCCTCGGTGGGATTCTACCATACGAGCAGTACTTC. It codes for CASSLGGILPYEQYF.

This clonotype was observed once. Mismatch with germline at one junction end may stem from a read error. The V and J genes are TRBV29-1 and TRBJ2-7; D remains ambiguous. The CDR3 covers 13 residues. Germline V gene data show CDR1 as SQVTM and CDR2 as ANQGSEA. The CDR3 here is CSVDREGTYQQYF. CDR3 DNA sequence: TGCAGCGTTGATAGGGAAGGTACCTACCAGCAGTACTTC.

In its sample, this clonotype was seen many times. The chain's CDR3 is CSVEGQHNEQFF. Here the CDR3 DNA reads TGCAGCGTTGAAGGACAGCACAATGAGCAGTTCTTC. The chain combines TRBV29-1 with TRBJ2-1; possible D gene TRBD1, 5 bases. This CDR3 region has 12 residues. V dropped 1 base and J dropped 5 bases, with 6 bases sitting between them. Germline V gene sequence: CDR1 SQVTM, CDR2 ANQGSEA.

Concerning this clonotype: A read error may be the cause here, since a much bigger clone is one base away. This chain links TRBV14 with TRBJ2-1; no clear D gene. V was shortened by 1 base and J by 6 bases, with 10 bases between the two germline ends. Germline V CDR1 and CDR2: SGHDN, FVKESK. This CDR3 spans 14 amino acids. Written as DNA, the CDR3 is TGTGCCAGCAGCCAAGGTGGCAGGAGCAATGAGCAGTTCTTC. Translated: CASSQGGRSNEQFF.

In nucleotides, the CDR3 is TGTGCCAGCAGTTCCCTGGTCGGAGATAATGAAAAACTGTTTTTT. Translation gives CASSSLVGDNEKLFF. The chain employs TRBV28 and TRBJ1-4; no reliable D call. The CDR3 sequence is 15 residues long. Between the trimmed V and J ends, which lost 4 bases and 4 bases, there was a span of 13 bases. Germline V lookup: CDR1 MDHEN, CDR2 SYDVKM. Complete variable domain (other parts from reference TRBV28 and TRBJ1-4): DVKVTQSSRYLVKRTGEKVFLECVQDMDHENMFWYRQDPGLGLRLIYFSYDVKMKEKGDIPEGYSVSREKKERFSLILESASTNQTSMYLCASSSLVGDNEKLFFGSGTQLSVL.

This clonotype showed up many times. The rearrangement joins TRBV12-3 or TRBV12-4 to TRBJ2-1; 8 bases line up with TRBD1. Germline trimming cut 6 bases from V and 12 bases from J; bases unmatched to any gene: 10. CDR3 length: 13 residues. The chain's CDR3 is CASSLGQGARQFF. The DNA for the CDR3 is TGTGCCAGCAGCCTGGGGCAGGGGGCGAGGCAGTTCTTC.

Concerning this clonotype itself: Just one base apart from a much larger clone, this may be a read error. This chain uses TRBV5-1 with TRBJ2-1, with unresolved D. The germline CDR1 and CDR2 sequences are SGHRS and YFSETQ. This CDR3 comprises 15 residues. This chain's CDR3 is CASSVTRPTYNERFF. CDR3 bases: TGCGCCAGCAGCGTGACCCGTCCCACCTACAATGAGCGGTTCTTC.

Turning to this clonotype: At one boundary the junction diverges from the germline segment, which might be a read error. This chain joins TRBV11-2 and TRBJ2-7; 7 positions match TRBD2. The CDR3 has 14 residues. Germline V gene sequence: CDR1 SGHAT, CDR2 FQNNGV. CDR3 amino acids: CARILEYGDYGQYF. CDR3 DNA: TGTGCCCGCATCCTAGAGTACGGGGACTACGGGCAGTACTTC.

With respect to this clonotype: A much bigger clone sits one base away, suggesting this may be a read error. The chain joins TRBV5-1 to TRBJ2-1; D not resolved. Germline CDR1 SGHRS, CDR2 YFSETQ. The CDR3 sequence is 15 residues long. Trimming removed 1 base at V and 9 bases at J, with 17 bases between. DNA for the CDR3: TGCGCCAGCAGCTTGCTGGGTATTTGGAGTAGTGAGCAGTTCTTC. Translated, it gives CASSLLGIWSSEQFF.

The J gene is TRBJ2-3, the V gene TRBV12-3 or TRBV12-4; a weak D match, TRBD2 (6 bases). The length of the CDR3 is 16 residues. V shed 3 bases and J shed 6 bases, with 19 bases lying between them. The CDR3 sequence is CASSLTGRDSVDTQYF. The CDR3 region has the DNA TGTGCCAGCAGTTTGACCGGCAGGGACTCCGTGGATACGCAGTATTTT.

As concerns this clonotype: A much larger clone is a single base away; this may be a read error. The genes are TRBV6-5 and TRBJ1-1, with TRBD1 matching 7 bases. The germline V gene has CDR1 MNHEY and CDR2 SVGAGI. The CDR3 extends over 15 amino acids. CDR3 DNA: TGTGCCAGCAGCCTGACAGGGACTATGAACACTGAAGCTTCCTTT. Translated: CASSLTGTMNTEASF.

DNA of the CDR3: TGTGCCAGCTCGAGCCAGCGCACAGATACGCAGTATTTT. Protein product: CASSSQRTDTQYF. The rearrangement uses TRBV28 and TRBJ2-3; D gene ambiguous. The ends were cut back, 8 bases at V and 1 base at J, with 10 bases in the middle. The CDR3 runs to 13 residues. Looked up from germline, CDR1 is MDHEN and CDR2 is SYDVKM.

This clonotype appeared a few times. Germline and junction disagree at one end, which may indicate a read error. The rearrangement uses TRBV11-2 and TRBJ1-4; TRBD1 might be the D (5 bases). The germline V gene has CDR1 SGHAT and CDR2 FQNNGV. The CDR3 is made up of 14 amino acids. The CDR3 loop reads CASSLEVGDDELYF. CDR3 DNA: TGTGCCAGCAGCTTAGAGGTTGGGGACGATGAACTGTATTTT.

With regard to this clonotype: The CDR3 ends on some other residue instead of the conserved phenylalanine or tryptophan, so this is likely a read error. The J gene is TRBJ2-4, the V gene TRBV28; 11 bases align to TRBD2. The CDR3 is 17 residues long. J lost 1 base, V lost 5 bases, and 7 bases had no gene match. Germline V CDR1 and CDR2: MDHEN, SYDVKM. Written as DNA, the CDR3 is TGTGCCAGCAGTGCCCTTAGCGGGAGGGCGGCCAAAAACATTCAGTACTTA. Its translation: CASSALSGRAAKNIQYL.

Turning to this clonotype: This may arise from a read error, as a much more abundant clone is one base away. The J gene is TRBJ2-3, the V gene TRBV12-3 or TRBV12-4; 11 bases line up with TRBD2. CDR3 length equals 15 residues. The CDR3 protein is CASTLAGGYTDKQYF. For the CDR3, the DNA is TGTGCCAGCACCTTAGCGGGAGGGTACACAGATAAGCAGTATTTT.

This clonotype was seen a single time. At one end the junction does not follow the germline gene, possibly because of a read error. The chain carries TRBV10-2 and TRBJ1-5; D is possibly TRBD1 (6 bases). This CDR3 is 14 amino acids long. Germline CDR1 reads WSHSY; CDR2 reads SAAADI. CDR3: CASSWAGAQQPQHF. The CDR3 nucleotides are TGTGCCAGCAGTTGGGCAGGGGCACAGCAGCCCCAGCATTTT.

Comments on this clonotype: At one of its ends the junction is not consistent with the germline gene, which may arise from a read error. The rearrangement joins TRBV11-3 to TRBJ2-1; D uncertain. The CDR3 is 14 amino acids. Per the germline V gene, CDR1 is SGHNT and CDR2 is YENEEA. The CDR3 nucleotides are TGTGCCAGCAGCTTATCAGTGGGCCCCAATGATCAGTTCTTC. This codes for CASSLSVGPNDQFF.

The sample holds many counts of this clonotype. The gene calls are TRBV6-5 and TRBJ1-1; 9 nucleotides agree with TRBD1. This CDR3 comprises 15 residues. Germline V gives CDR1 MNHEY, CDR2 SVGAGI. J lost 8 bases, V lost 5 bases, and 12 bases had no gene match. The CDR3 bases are TGTGCCAGCAGTATTGGGGATCCCGGGACAGGGGAAGCTTTCTTT. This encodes CASSIGDPGTGEAFF.

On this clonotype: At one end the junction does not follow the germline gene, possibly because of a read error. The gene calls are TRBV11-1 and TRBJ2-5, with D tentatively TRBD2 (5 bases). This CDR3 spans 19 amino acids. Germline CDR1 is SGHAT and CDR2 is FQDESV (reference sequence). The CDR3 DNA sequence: TGCGCCAGCACCCCGCCCCCGGAGGTCAGGAAGGACCTCCAAGAGACCCAGTACTTC. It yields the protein CASTPPPEVRKDLQETQYF.

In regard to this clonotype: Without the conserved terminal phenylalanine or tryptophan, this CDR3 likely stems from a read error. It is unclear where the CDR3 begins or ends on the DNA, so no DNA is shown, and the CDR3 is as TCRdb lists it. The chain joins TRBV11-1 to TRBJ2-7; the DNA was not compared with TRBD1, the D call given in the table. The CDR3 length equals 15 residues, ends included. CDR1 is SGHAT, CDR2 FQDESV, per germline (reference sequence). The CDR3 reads CASSLGQGIIGEHYC.

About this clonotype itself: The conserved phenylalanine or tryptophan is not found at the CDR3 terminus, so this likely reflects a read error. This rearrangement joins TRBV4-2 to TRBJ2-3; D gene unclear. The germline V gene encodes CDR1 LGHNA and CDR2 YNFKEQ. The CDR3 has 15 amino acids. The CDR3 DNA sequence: TGTGCCAGTAGCCAGGCCCCCCAGACCACAGATATGCAGTATTCT. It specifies CASSQAPQTTDMQYS.